These 21 T cell receptor beta chains were sequenced from one sample in a study of shared clonotypes between healthy human individuals. Sequenced by immunoSEQ multiplex PCR; TCRdb stores in-frame clones only, minus some. This sample has a few million clones; more than 80% occur once, and the top ten carry about 0.41%. Specimen: naive CD4+ T cells from PBMCs. Subset of the sample: CD45RA+ positively selected. These receptors were obtained from a man between 18 and 35 years old in good health. Some clones in this sample may be carry-over from other donors' samples.

The J gene is TRBJ1-1, the V gene TRBV10-2, with 11 bases aligning to TRBD1. CDR1 and CDR2 from the germline V gene are WSHSY and SAAADI. The CDR3 runs 17 residues. J gave up 5 bases and V 4 bases, and 12 bases lay outside the gene matches. The CDR3 DNA reads TGCGCCAGCAGTGCTGGACAGGGGGCAGAAAAATCAACTGAAGCTTTCTTT. Residues: CASSAGQGAEKSTEAFF.

In DNA, the CDR3 is TGCGCCAGCAGCTTCCGCGGACAGGGTAATGAAAAACTGTTTTTT. Its translation: CASSFRGQGNEKLFF. The V and J genes are TRBV5-1 and TRBJ1-4; 8 nucleotides line up with TRBD1. The CDR3 has 15 amino acids. CDR1 and CDR2 from the germline V gene are SGHRS and YFSETQ. Trimming cost V 2 bases and J 4 bases; bases outside gene matches: 4. Variable domain in full (rest from reference TRBV5-1 and TRBJ1-4): KAGVTQTPRYLIKTRGQQVTLSCSPISGHRSVSWYQQTPGQGLQFLFEYFSETQRNKGNFPGRFSGRQFSNSRSEMNVSTLELGDSALYLCASSFRGQGNEKLFFGSGTQLSVL.

The rearrangement joins TRBV5-5 to TRBJ1-5; perhaps TRBD1 as D (6 bases). Per the germline V gene, CDR1 is SGHKS and CDR2 is YYEKEE (reference sequence). V was trimmed by 4 bases and J by 4 bases, leaving 15 bases between them. The CDR3 loop spans 15 amino acids. The CDR3 protein is CASSRFGGTNQPQHF. DNA for the CDR3: TGTGCCAGCAGCCGCTTCGGAGGGACAAATCAGCCCCAGCATTTT.

The rearrangement joins TRBV18 to TRBJ1-2; no clear D gene. Germline loops: CDR1 KGHSH, CDR2 LQKENI. V was pared by 4 bases and J by 0 bases, with 12 bases between. CDR3 size: 15 residues. CDR3 sequence reads: CASSQTAAPNYGYTF. The CDR3 DNA reads as TGTGCCAGCTCACAAACAGCCGCACCTAACTATGGCTACACCTTC.

This clone was seen only once. The chain's CDR3 is CASNSGAPGETQYF. DNA of the CDR3: TGTGCCAGCAATTCCGGGGCCCCGGGGGAGACCCAGTACTTC. The chain employs TRBV6-1 and TRBJ2-5, with D perhaps given as TRBD1 or TRBD2 (5 bases each). Trimming shortened V by 7 bases and J by 5 bases, and 17 bases separated the two germline ends. Germline CDR1 is MNHNS and CDR2 is SASEGT. The CDR3 has 14 residues.

V gene TRBV5-4 combines with J gene TRBJ1-1; D is unresolved. The CDR3 runs 16 residues. V was cut by 2 bases and J by 7 bases, with 21 bases left in between. CDR1 SGHNT and CDR2 YYREEE come from the germline V gene (reference sequence). Here the CDR3 reads CASSFEKWYAPNEAFF. The CDR3 coding sequence is TGTGCCAGCAGCTTTGAAAAATGGTACGCACCGAATGAAGCTTTCTTT.

V gene TRBV4-3 combines with J gene TRBJ2-5; D ambiguous. This CDR3 contains 16 residues. Germline CDR1 and CDR2: LGHNA and YSLEER. V shed 0 bases and J shed 2 bases, with 13 bases lying between them. CDR3 DNA sequence: TGCGCCAGCAGCCAAGATCCAGGATCCTTTCAAGAGACCCAGTACTTC. Translated, it gives CASSQDPGSFQETQYF.

V gene TRBV7-8 combines with J gene TRBJ1-4; D not resolved. The CDR3 runs to 19 residues. Germline V lookup: CDR1 SGHVS, CDR2 FQNEAQ. V was shortened by 6 bases and J by 2 bases, with 25 bases between the two germline ends. DNA for the CDR3: TGTGCCAGCAGGATTTCTGGCAGAACCCTCAGCGGGACTAATGAAAAACTGTTTTTT. This codes for CASRISGRTLSGTNEKLFF.

The J gene is TRBJ1-2, the V gene TRBV14; no firm D call. The CDR3 is 13 residues long. V dropped 2 bases and J dropped 4 bases, with 8 bases sitting between them. The V gene's germline CDR1 is SGHDN and CDR2 FVKESK. The CDR3 bases are TGTGCCAGCAGCCAATGGAGCAGCTATGGCTACACCTTC. Its translation: CASSQWSSYGYTF.

This chain links TRBV5-1 with TRBJ2-1; 7 bases are shared with TRBD1. CDR3 length: 13 amino acids. Germline loops: CDR1 SGHRS, CDR2 YFSETQ. V shed 3 bases, J shed 6 bases, and the junction held 3 bases outside the gene matches. CDR3 region: CASSSQGSNEQFF. In DNA form, the CDR3 reads TGCGCCAGCAGCTCACAGGGGTCCAATGAGCAGTTCTTC. Full variable domain (missing parts from reference TRBV5-1 and TRBJ2-1): KAGVTQTPRYLIKTRGQQVTLSCSPISGHRSVSWYQQTPGQGLQFLFEYFSETQRNKGNFPGRFSGRQFSNSRSEMNVSTLELGDSALYLCASSSQGSNEQFFGPGTRLTVL.

V gene TRBV5-1 combines with J gene TRBJ1-1; D is unresolved. Germline CDR1 SGHRS, CDR2 YFSETQ. The CDR3 has 15 amino acids. The V and J ends lost 4 bases and 1 base respectively, with 14 bases between them. The CDR3 sequence is CASSRTGLGNTEAFF. The CDR3 nucleotides are TGCGCCAGCAGCCGCACCGGGCTGGGGAACACTGAAGCTTTCTTT. Together with reference TRBV5-1 and TRBJ1-1, the CDR3 gives the full variable domain: KAGVTQTPRYLIKTRGQQVTLSCSPISGHRSVSWYQQTPGQGLQFLFEYFSETQRNKGNFPGRFSGRQFSNSRSEMNVSTLELGDSALYLCASSRTGLGNTEAFFGQGTRLTVV.

V and J are TRBV30 and TRBJ2-1, with D uncertain. CDR1 GTSNPN and CDR2 SVGIG come from the germline V gene (reference sequence). There are 17 residues in the CDR3. The V gene lost 0 bases and the J gene lost 0 bases, with 15 bases spanning the gap. The chain's CDR3 is CAWSVGLTSNSYNEQFF. The DNA for the CDR3 is TGTGCCTGGAGTGTAGGATTGACATCAAACTCCTACAATGAGCAGTTCTTC.

Written as DNA, the CDR3 is TGTGCCAGCAGTAACACAGGGGGGCCCCAGCATTTT. Translating gives CASSNTGGPQHF. V gene TRBV6-6 combines with J gene TRBJ1-5, with 8 bases lining up with TRBD1. Germline CDR1 and CDR2: MNHNY and SVGAGI (reference sequence). V shed 5 bases, J shed 9 bases, and the junction held 3 bases outside the gene matches. This CDR3 contains 12 residues.

The chain couples TRBV4-1 to TRBJ2-7; D is undetermined. CDR1 and CDR2 (germline): MGHRA, YSYEKL. V was clipped by 0 bases and J by 0 bases, with 6 bases between them. The CDR3 loop spans 14 amino acids. The CDR3 nucleotides are TGCGCCAGCAGCCAAGATTTGAACTCCTACGAGCAGTACTTC. Amino acids: CASSQDLNSYEQYF.

The chain joins TRBV15 to TRBJ2-2, with 12 nucleotides matching TRBD2. The junction had 6 bases not matched to a gene; V was cut back by 0 bases and J by 1 base. Germline V gives CDR1 LNHNV, CDR2 YYDKDF (reference sequence). The CDR3 has 19 amino acids. As DNA, the CDR3 is TGTGCCACCAGCAGAGATAAGGGACTAGCGGGTATGAACACCGGGGAGCTGTTTTTT. Residues: CATSRDKGLAGMNTGELFF.

The chain employs TRBV15 and TRBJ2-1; weak D call: TRBD1 (5 bases). The CDR3 contains 13 residues. The V end was cut by 1 base, the J end by 7 bases, with 8 bases between. Germline V gene sequence: CDR1 LNHNV, CDR2 YYDKDF (reference sequence). The CDR3 loop reads CATSRVGANEQFF. CDR3 nucleotide sequence: TGTGCCACCAGCAGAGTAGGGGCGAATGAGCAGTTCTTC.

This chain uses TRBV16 with TRBJ2-4; 7 bases match TRBD1. V gave up 4 bases and J gave up 4 bases; unmatched junction bases: 13. Germline CDR1 is KGHSY and CDR2 is FQNENV. This CDR3 comprises 17 residues. CDR3 region: CASSLTKTHRGKNIQYF. The DNA for the CDR3 is TGTGCCAGCAGCCTAACAAAAACCCACAGGGGTAAAAACATTCAGTACTTC.

The count of this clone is one. V is TRBV5-6 and J is TRBJ2-3; 8 bases are shared with TRBD2. This CDR3 spans 17 amino acids. Germline values: CDR1 SGHDT, CDR2 YYEEEE. Trimming removed 1 base from V and 1 base from J; junction bases left unmatched: 8. The CDR3 region is CASSLRISGTGTDTQYF. CDR3 bases: TGTGCCAGCAGCTTGAGGATTAGCGGGACTGGCACAGATACGCAGTATTTT.

The chain uses TRBV18 and TRBJ1-1, with D perhaps TRBD1 (5 bases). Germline-derived CDR1 and CDR2 are KGHSH and LQKENI. Trimming left V 2 bases short and J 4 bases short, with 14 bases between. The CDR3 loop spans 15 amino acids. The CDR3 here is CASSPRGSLSTEAFF. The DNA of the CDR3 is TGTGCCAGCTCACCAAGGGGCAGTTTGAGCACTGAAGCTTTCTTT.

A single count supports this clone. The chain couples TRBV7-3 to TRBJ2-1; D is undetermined. This CDR3 has 16 residues. Trimming left V 5 bases short and J 0 bases short, with 14 bases between. From germline, CDR1 is SGHTA and CDR2 FQGTGA. CDR3 DNA sequence: TGTGCCAGCAGCCCTCTCGCGGCGAGCTCCTACAATGAGCAGTTCTTC. Translation: CASSPLAASSYNEQFF.

The V and J genes are TRBV27 and TRBJ2-1, with D unclear. The V gene lost 5 bases and the J gene lost 5 bases, with 13 bases spanning the gap. The germline V gene has CDR1 MNHEY and CDR2 SMNVEV (reference sequence). CDR3 length: 14 residues. CDR3 region: CASSRSAYHNEQFF. DNA of the CDR3: TGTGCCAGCAGTCGGTCAGCATATCACAATGAGCAGTTCTTC.